This TCR beta chain comes out of a study of post-analysis software for immune sequencing data (dated by TCRdb to about 2015). Some background on the complete study: Recorded disease courses included relapsing-remitting, secondary progressive and progressive-relapsing multiple sclerosis, with some patients lacking subtype annotation. The multiple sclerosis patient repertoires were compared with about a dozen previously published healthy control repertoires from donors aged roughly 6 to 25 years. A subset of samples was prepared in parallel using single-end sample barcoding, then pooled and co-amplified after Illumina adapter ligation. General conclusions and limits of the study: Strong co-clustering of samples prepared in the same batch was shown by direct clustering with F measure, prompting a batch-effect correction. Significantly higher frequencies in patients than in controls were found for several TRBV segments, including TRBV5-6, TRBV5-1 and TRBV20-1. Compared with controls, multiple sclerosis patients had significantly lower normalized Chao1 diversity, a finding suggesting substantial peripheral T-cell clonal expansion. The control group was slightly older than the multiple sclerosis patient group.

Of note for this clonotype: There is no known antigen for this receptor. Per-base qualities were not stored, and no clone one base away is much larger.

The cysteine opens and the phenylalanine closes a CDR3 of 15 amino acids. This entry keeps only the CDR3 DNA: 45 bases, framed from base 1. CDR1 and CDR2 were assigned from the germline V gene as SQVTM and ANQGSEA. The junction shows trimming of 0 bases on V and 4 bases on J, plus 13 bases between the germline ends. To demonstrate the VDJtools post-analysis software, TCR beta repertoires were profiled from the peripheral blood of over ten young patients with multiple sclerosis. The multiple sclerosis patients were children and adolescents between roughly 6 and 16 years of age. Library construction relied on PCR. Sequenced on an Illumina HiSeq 2500. To reduce PCR and sequencing biases, unique molecular identifiers were built into the TCR beta cDNA libraries. Roughly 500,000 cDNA molecules were obtained per 1 to 10 million input T cells, so each molecule approximated one T cell. The patient libraries were prepared and sequenced using the same protocol as the earlier healthy control dataset. Within a given batch, samples were prepared together, multiplexed and sequenced on the same HiSeq lane. The published analysis was carried out like this. Raw barcoded reads were processed with MIGEC, and single-read molecular identifier groups were discarded before consensus assembly and CDR3 extraction. Clonotype tables were post-analysed with VDJtools, normalizing diversity by down-sampling all datasets to the smallest sample size. Repertoire overlap clustering matched CDR3 amino acid but not nucleotide sequences to correct batch-related cross-sample contamination. TCRdb reanalyzed the raw reads on its own, using fastp at Q25 for trimming and MiXCR for clone calling, and kept in-frame beta chains. Entries are consolidated by CDR3 protein sequence, retaining the most common genes and DNA. The V and J calls shown here were made by TCRdb, not taken from the authors' results. The sample includes over 300,000 distinct CDR3 sequences, with about a third observed a single time. The ten largest clones capture about an eighth of the sample.

The sequence was obtained from a girl between 10 and 17 years old with multiple sclerosis. The chain links TRBV29-1 with TRBJ2-1, with TRBD1 perhaps the D gene, on 6 matching bases. Sequencing input: blood. The CDR3 corresponds to CSVEDRDTPYNEQFF. The sequenced DNA: TGCAGCGTTGAAGATCGGGACACCCCATACAATGAGCAGTTCTTC.